Below are 20 T cell receptor beta chains sequenced from a single sample in a study of beta chain features in type 1 diabetes. Reverse transcription of all isolated RNA meant that expressed TCRB transcripts were sequenced. The protocol was immunoSEQ multiplex PCR, while the TCRdb copy is restricted to in-frame clones and leaves out a portion. The data hold 220,000 or so clones, with approximately 70% observed a single time. Input material: naive CD4+ T cells from blood. The receptors here all came from a man aged 25-40 years in good health.

The J gene is TRBJ1-6, the V gene TRBV19; D is undetermined. The CDR3 is 14 amino acids. Looked up from germline, CDR1 is LNHDA and CDR2 is SQIVND (reference sequence). Trimming pared 2 bases from V and 5 bases from J, leaving 7 bases between. CDR3 sequence: CASSISRNNSPLHF. In nucleotides, the CDR3 is TGTGCCAGTAGTATATCACGGAATAATTCACCCCTCCACTTT.

CDR3 residues: CASSKMISGTGSYEQYF. The CDR3 bases are TGTGCCAGTAGTAAAATGATCTCCGGGACAGGGTCCTACGAGCAGTACTTC. The rearrangement joins TRBV19 to TRBJ2-7, with 9 nucleotides matching TRBD1. The CDR3 totals 17 residues. Germline V gives CDR1 LNHDA, CDR2 SQIVND (reference sequence). The V segment lost 4 bases and the J segment 1 base; nucleotides outside the gene matches: 11.

A few counts support this clone. The V and J genes are TRBV29-1 and TRBJ2-1, with D tentatively TRBD2 (6 bases). Trimming cost V 6 bases and J 7 bases, with 19 bases left between them. CDR3 length: 14 amino acids. Germline V gene data show CDR1 as SQVTM and CDR2 as ANQGSEA. DNA for the CDR3: TGCAGCGTATCCCGGGACCCTAGCGTGAATGAGCAGTTCTTC. The encoded protein is CSVSRDPSVNEQFF.

This chain joins TRBV9 and TRBJ2-7, with D possibly being TRBD1 (5 bases). This CDR3 region has 14 residues. CDR1 and CDR2 from the germline V gene are SGDLS and YYNGEE. V was shortened by 0 bases and J by 3 bases, with 10 bases between the two germline ends. CDR3 nucleotides: TGTGCCAGCAGCGTAGACAGGTATGACTACGAGCAGTACTTC. Amino acid sequence: CASSVDRYDYEQYF.

The genes are TRBV7-2 and TRBJ2-3; D uncertain. The CDR3 is made up of 14 amino acids. V was cut by 4 bases and J by 2 bases, with 10 bases left in between. Per germline, CDR1 SGHTA and CDR2 FQGNSA. The DNA of the CDR3 is TGTGCCAGCAGCTACCGGCCAGTCACAGATACGCAGTATTTT. This gives the protein CASSYRPVTDTQYF.

This chain joins TRBV29-1 and TRBJ2-3; 10 nucleotides match TRBD2. The germline CDR1 and CDR2 sequences are SQVTM and ANQGSEA. The junction had 6 bases not matched to a gene; V was cut back by 4 bases and J by 5 bases. CDR3 size: 14 residues. CDR3 protein: CSVARRLAGDTQYF. The CDR3 nucleotides are TGCAGCGTTGCCCGTCGACTAGCGGGAGATACGCAGTATTTT.

The chain has TRBV30 and TRBJ1-1; 8 bases agree with TRBD1. The ends lost 5 bases at V and 4 bases at J; junction bases unmatched: 12. Germline V gene lookup returns CDR1 GTSNPN and CDR2 SVGIG (reference sequence). The CDR3 length is 15 residues. The CDR3 sequence: CAWELTGAGATEAFF. The DNA of the CDR3 is TGTGCCTGGGAATTGACAGGGGCCGGTGCCACTGAAGCTTTCTTT.

The chain joins TRBV19 to TRBJ1-6; D might be TRBD1 (5 bases). The CDR3 spans 13 residues. Germline CDR1 reads LNHDA; CDR2 reads SQIVND (reference sequence). V was pared by 3 bases and J by 10 bases, with 10 bases between. CDR3 coding DNA: TGTGCCAGTAGTATCCAGGGAGACTCACCCCTCCACTTT. The encoded protein is CASSIQGDSPLHF.

The rearrangement links TRBV14 to TRBJ2-1; TRBD1 aligns across 9 bases. The V gene's germline CDR1 is SGHDN and CDR2 FVKESK. There are 16 residues in the CDR3. V was pared by 6 bases and J by 6 bases, with 12 bases of the junction left unmatched. The CDR3 sequence is CASSHGTGWLRNEQFF. CDR3 coding DNA: TGTGCCAGCAGTCACGGGACAGGGTGGTTGCGCAATGAGCAGTTCTTC. Complete variable domain (other parts from reference TRBV14 and TRBJ2-1): EAGVTQFPSHSVIEKGQTVTLRCDPISGHDNLYWYRRVMGKEIKFLLHFVKESKQDESGMPNNRFLAERTGGTYSTLKVQPAELEDSGVYFCASSHGTGWLRNEQFFGPGTRLTVL.

J is TRBJ2-7 and V is TRBV7-2; D unclear. The CDR3 contains 14 residues. The germline V gene has CDR1 SGHTA and CDR2 FQGNSA. Trimming removed 5 bases from V and 2 bases from J, with 13 bases in between. The CDR3 loop reads CASSQVGFTYEQYF. CDR3 nucleotides: TGTGCCAGCAGCCAAGTTGGGTTTACCTACGAGCAGTACTTC. The whole variable domain, filled in from reference TRBV7-2 and TRBJ2-7, reads GAGVSQSPSNKVTEKGKDVELRCDPISGHTALYWYRQSLGQGLEFLIYFQGNSAPDKSGLPSDRFSAERTGGSVSTLTIQRTQQEDSAVYLCASSQVGFTYEQYFGPGTRLTVT.

The V call is TRBV6-5, the J call TRBJ2-3; D is perhaps TRBD2 (7 bases). Between the trimmed V and J ends, which lost 10 bases and 5 bases, there was a span of 13 bases. The CDR3 spans 12 residues. Looked up from germline, CDR1 is MNHEY and CDR2 is SVGAGI. The CDR3 protein is CATRGLGDTQYF. The CDR3 DNA follows: TGTGCCACGCGGGGGCTAGGAGATACGCAGTATTTT.

V usage is TRBV30 and J usage is TRBJ2-2; 7 bases are shared with TRBD2. The V and J ends lost 2 bases and 3 bases, in that order; junction bases with no gene match: 3. CDR1 is GTSNPN, CDR2 SVGIG, per germline (reference sequence). This CDR3 comprises 14 residues. This CDR3 reads CAWSRLADTGELFF. Here the CDR3 DNA reads TGTGCCTGGAGTAGACTAGCAGACACCGGGGAGCTGTTTTTT.

The chain employs TRBV29-1 and TRBJ2-1; no clear D gene. The CDR3 runs to 14 residues. Germline V gene sequence: CDR1 SQVTM, CDR2 ANQGSEA. Trimming shortened V by 7 bases and J by 0 bases, and 13 bases separated the two germline ends. The CDR3 coding sequence is TGCAGCGCACCGGACGGCTACTCCTACAATGAGCAGTTCTTC. Translating gives CSAPDGYSYNEQFF.

CDR3 loop: CASSWSGQGHQYF. Written as DNA, the CDR3 is TGTGCCAGCAGTTGGTCGGGACAGGGCCATCAGTACTTC. The gene calls are TRBV2 and TRBJ2-4; 9 bases are shared with TRBD1. This CDR3 spans 13 amino acids. V lost 5 bases, J lost 12 bases, and 8 bases stayed unmatched. Per the germline V gene, CDR1 is SNHLY and CDR2 is FYNNEI.

The chain recombines TRBV14 with TRBJ2-4; 10 nucleotides align to TRBD1. The CDR3 runs 16 residues. Germline CDR1 is SGHDN and CDR2 is FVKESK. The junction had 13 bases not matched to a gene; V was cut back by 3 bases and J by 11 bases. DNA for the CDR3: TGTGCCAGCAGCCACAGCCCCGGGACAGGGGATTTCGTTCAGTACTTC. This gives the protein CASSHSPGTGDFVQYF.

The CDR3 here is CASSQSFTGGNQPQHF. CDR3 in DNA: TGCGCCAGCAGTCAATCGTTCACAGGGGGCAATCAGCCCCAGCATTTT. The chain couples TRBV23-1 to TRBJ1-5; TRBD1 agrees at 7 bases. TRBV23-1 qualifies as an ORF whose function is uncertain. Trimming took 0 bases from V and 2 from J; bases not matched to a gene: 4. The CDR3 loop spans 16 amino acids.

A few counts support this clone. The gene calls are TRBV10-3 and TRBJ2-1, with a possible D match to TRBD2 (5 bases). Per the germline V gene, CDR1 is ENHRY and CDR2 is SYGVKD. V shed 5 bases and J shed 9 bases, with 8 bases lying between them. The CDR3 covers 11 residues. CDR3 amino acids: CAISLGVEQFF. Here the CDR3 DNA reads TGTGCCATCAGTCTGGGAGTTGAGCAGTTCTTC.

This clone was observed a few times. J is TRBJ2-1 and V is TRBV30; D is undetermined. The CDR3 is 12 residues long. Germline CDR1 reads GTSNPN; CDR2 reads SVGIG (reference sequence). V lost 0 bases and J 6 bases, leaving 6 bases between the germline ends. This chain's CDR3 is CAWSVTPNEQFF. In DNA, the CDR3 is TGTGCCTGGAGTGTAACCCCCAATGAGCAGTTCTTC. Combining the CDR3 with reference TRBV30 and TRBJ2-1 gives the whole variable domain SQTIHQWPATLVQPVGSPLSLECTVEGTSNPNLYWYRQAAGRGLQLLFYSVGIGQISSEVPQNLSASRPQDRQFILSSKKLLLSDSGFYLCAWSVTPNEQFFGPGTRLTVL.

The CDR3: CAYGFVGYTF. The CDR3 DNA reads as TGTGCCTACGGGTTCGTTGGCTACACCTTC. The rearrangement uses TRBV30 and TRBJ1-2, with D uncertain. Germline CDR1 is GTSNPN and CDR2 is SVGIG (reference sequence). With 7 bases removed from V and 7 bases from J, the gap between germline ends came to 10 bases. This CDR3 has 10 residues.

The rearrangement links TRBV30 to TRBJ1-5; no reliable D call. The V gene lost 2 bases and the J gene lost 4 bases, with 15 bases spanning the gap. The V gene's germline CDR1 is GTSNPN and CDR2 SVGIG (reference sequence). CDR3 length: 15 residues. CDR3 protein: CAWSPGPQLNQPQHF. CDR3 DNA: TGTGCCTGGAGTCCCGGGCCCCAACTGAATCAGCCCCAGCATTTT.